The present TCR beta chain was sequenced within a study of identical twins. This CDR3 comprises 16 residues. In germline, CDR1 is SNHLY, CDR2 FYNNEI. Losses at the gene ends were 6 bases for V and 6 bases for J; bases not matched to a gene: 13. With no exceptions, donors were healthy Caucasians. In TCRdb, the 5' RACE reads were re-called with MiXCR into one record per CDR3 protein. The repertoire holds about 890,000 distinct CDR3 sequences, with over 9% as singletons. The sample also formed part of further work on yellow fever vaccine responses in identical twins.

Sequencing was done on a sample of PBMCs. This TCR came from a woman between 18 and 30 years old in good health. The genes are TRBV2 and TRBJ2-1; 8 nucleotides match TRBD2. CDR3 sequence: CASRGQREYRPNEQFF. The CDR3, as DNA: TGTGCCAGCAGGGGTCAGCGGGAGTATCGGCCCAATGAGCAGTTCTTC.